Below, one T cell receptor beta chain is given with its context. This entry belongs to a study of blood T cell repertoires in COVID-19. The CDR3 spans 13 residues. The germline V and J ends were trimmed by 5 bases and 4 bases, with 9 bases remaining between them. CDR1 is LNHDA and CDR2 is SQIVND in the germline V gene (reference sequence). In the authors' workflow: Cell counts per sample came from amplifying reference gene primers. Sequencing used immunoSEQ multiplex PCR; TCRdb keeps in-frame clones, though not all of them. V, J and clone size are those of that table, while D and trimming were read from the DNA. The sample lists 150,000 to 250,000 clones, about four fifths occurring once. Which cohort a participant joined came from the clinical history participants gave. Recovered Cohort 3 donors showed two negative PCRs, clearance, or symptom resolution.

The chain links TRBV19 to TRBJ1-5, with TRBD1 as a possible D gene (5 bases). The sequence came from a man aged 35-49 years who had recovered from COVID-19. The sample taken for sequencing was PBMCs or T cells enriched from blood (not recorded which). CDR3 in DNA: TGTGCCAGTAGTCTACAGGATAATCAGCCCCAGCATTTT. Amino acid sequence: CASSLQDNQPQHF.